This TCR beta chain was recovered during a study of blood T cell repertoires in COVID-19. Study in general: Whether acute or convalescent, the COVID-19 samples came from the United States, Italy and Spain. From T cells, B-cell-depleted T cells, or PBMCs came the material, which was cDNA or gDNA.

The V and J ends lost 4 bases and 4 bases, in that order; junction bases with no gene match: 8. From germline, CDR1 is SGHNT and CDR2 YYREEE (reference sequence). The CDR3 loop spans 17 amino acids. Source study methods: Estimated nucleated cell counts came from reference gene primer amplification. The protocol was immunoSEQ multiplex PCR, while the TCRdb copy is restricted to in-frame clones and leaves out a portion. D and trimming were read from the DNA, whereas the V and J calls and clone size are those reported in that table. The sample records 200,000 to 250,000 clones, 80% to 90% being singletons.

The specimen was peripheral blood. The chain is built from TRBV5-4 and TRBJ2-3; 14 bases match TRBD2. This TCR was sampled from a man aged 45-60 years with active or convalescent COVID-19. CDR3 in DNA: TGTGCCAGCAGCCAACAGCGGACTAGCGGGGGGCCAGATACGCAGTATTTT. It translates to CASSQQRTSGGPDTQYF. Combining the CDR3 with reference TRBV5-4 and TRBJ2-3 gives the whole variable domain ETGVTQSPTHLIKTRGQQVTLRCSSQSGHNTVSWYQQALGQGPQFIFQYYREEENGRGNFPPRFSGLQFPNYSSELNVNALELDDSALYLCASSQQRTSGGPDTQYFGPGTRLTVL.